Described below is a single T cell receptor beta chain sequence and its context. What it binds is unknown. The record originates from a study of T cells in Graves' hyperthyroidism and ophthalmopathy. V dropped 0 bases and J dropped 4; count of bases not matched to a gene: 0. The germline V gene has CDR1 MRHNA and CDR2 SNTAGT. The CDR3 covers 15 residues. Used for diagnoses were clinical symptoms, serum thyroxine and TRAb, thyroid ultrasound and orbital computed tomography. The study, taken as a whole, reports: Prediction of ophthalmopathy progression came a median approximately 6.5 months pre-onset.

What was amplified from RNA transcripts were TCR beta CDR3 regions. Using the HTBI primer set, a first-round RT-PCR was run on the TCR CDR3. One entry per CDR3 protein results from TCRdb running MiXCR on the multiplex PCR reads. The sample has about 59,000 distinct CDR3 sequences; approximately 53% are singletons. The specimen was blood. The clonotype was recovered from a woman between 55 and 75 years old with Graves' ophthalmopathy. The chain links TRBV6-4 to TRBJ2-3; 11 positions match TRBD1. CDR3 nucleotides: TGTGCCAGCAGTGACTCGGGACAGGGGGCAGATACGCAGTATTTT. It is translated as CASSDSGQGADTQYF.